This paragraph covers one TCR beta chain sequence. This receptor's antigen is unknown. One base away there is no much larger clone; base qualities are not given. The sample's time point, from its label and the paper: blood 4 weeks post-SBRT, at nephrectomy. In light of the paper, this sample's treatment or condition label describes: 15 Gy SBRT to primary tumor, nephrectomy 4 weeks later. The samples were drawn from a clinical trial, where primary renal cell carcinomas were treated with 15 Gy of stereotactic body radiation therapy and then removed by nephrectomy 4 weeks afterward. To follow tumor-enriched clonotypes, peripheral blood was collected serially from radiation-treated patients at baseline and again at 2 weeks and 4 weeks after SBRT. Every patient's renal cell carcinoma showed clear cell pathology. Genomic DNA for TCR sequencing was prepared using the QIAamp DNA Blood Mini Kit (Qiagen). The analyses included just those samples that passed every quality control check.

This sample was taken from a study of radiation and T cells in renal cell carcinoma (dated by TCRdb to about 2020). Regarding the research as a whole: TCR beta sequencing covered approximately 50 samples in total, comprising approximately 26 tumors and approximately 27 peripheral blood samples. The final blood draw was performed at 4 weeks after radiation, at the same time as nephrectomy. A total of 4 million to 5 million unique CDR3 nucleotide sequences, encoding 2,500,000 or so unique CDR3 amino acid sequences, were found across all 50 or so samples.

The CDR3 measures 11 amino acids from cysteine to phenylalanine. The kept DNA is CDR3 alone, 33 bases in frame from the first base. Deletion took 4 bases off V and 5 bases off J, with a span of 6 bases between the germline ends. Looking up the germline V gene yields CDR1 ENHRY and CDR2 SYGVKD. The paper's findings and limits, for the study overall: No pretreatment tumor biopsies were available, so the baseline intratumoral presence of clonotypes could not be determined. Top tumor clonotypes rose in blood from baseline to 2 weeks post-radiation, then contracted by 4 weeks, suggesting transient expansion of tumor-resident clones. Blood repertoire dynamics were not followed beyond 4 weeks after treatment. Because the trial had a single-armed design, the trial could not examine how radiation dose or scheduling affected the TCR repertoire.

The immunoSEQ kit was used, according to the manufacturer's recommendations, to generate TCR beta libraries from genomic DNA. For library preparation, a first multiplex PCR was performed with proprietary primers, followed by a second PCR in which unique barcodes were added, and bead cleanups were performed after each round. A kit-provided positive control reaction and a negative control reaction were included in every sample batch. The final libraries were assessed on an Agilent 4200 TapeStation D1000 ScreenTape, pooled by volume, and quantified by qPCR. Sequencing ran on an Illumina NextSeq500 with a MidOutput 150-cycle cartridge, using 156 Read1 and 15 Index1 cycles with kit custom primers. The pooled library was loaded at about 1 pM, with an approximately 21% PhiX control spiked in. The published analysis was carried out like this. Vendor-processed data were analyzed in R, and a clonotype was defined as all T cells sharing the same CDR3 nucleotide sequence. For clone abundance analyses, frequencies were normalized to the 10,000 most abundant clones per sample. Public T cell clones, averaging fewer than five per sample, were removed before analysis. An abundance difference of at least 32-fold between compartments was the criterion for calling clonotypes tumor-enriched or baseline blood-enriched. Clonotypes expanded or contracted between blood time points were identified with a beta-binomial differential abundance model. The Baroni-Urbani and Buser coefficient was used to measure tumor-blood repertoire similarity, and groups were compared with two-tailed Wilcoxon tests in R. TCRdb re-hosts the immuneACCESS table, in-frame sequences only. Its copies lack some clones; in the studies checked, an unresolved V gene accounts for under half of them, and the cause for the rest is not known. The DNA gave D and trimming, while V, J and clone size come from that table. The sample records around 170,000 clones, approximately 90% of which are singletons. 10% to 12% of the sample lies in the top ten.

Here the sequenced sample was blood, taken from a patient whose treatment included radiotherapy and nephrectomy. This TCR was recovered from a woman in her 50s with renal cell carcinoma. The V and J genes are TRBV10-3 and TRBJ2-7; the D gene is not confidently resolved. The CDR3 protein: CAISVLDEQYF. The sequenced DNA is TGTGCCATCAGTGTGTTGGACGAGCAGTACTTC.